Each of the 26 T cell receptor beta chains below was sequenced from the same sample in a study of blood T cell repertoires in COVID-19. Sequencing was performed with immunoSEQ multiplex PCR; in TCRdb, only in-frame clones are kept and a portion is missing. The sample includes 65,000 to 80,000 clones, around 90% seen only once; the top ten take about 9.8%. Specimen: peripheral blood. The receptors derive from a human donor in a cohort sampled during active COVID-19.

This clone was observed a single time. The chain's CDR3 is CASSETSVETQYF. The CDR3 DNA reads TGTGCCAGCAGTGAAACTAGCGTGGAGACCCAGTACTTC. V is TRBV6-1 and J is TRBJ2-5; 7 nucleotides line up with TRBD2. Germline V lookup: CDR1 MNHNS, CDR2 SASEGT. Losses at the gene ends were 2 bases for V and 5 bases for J; bases not matched to a gene: 2. The CDR3 length is 13 residues.

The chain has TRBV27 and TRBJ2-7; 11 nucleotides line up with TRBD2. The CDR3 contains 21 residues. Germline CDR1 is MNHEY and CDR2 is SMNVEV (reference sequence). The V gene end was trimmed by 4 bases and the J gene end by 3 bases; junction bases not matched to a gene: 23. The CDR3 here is CASSSARAVAGGPPVVYEQYF. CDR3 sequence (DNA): TGTGCCAGCAGTTCCGCCCGAGCGGTAGCGGGAGGGCCGCCGGTGGTCTACGAGCAGTACTTC.

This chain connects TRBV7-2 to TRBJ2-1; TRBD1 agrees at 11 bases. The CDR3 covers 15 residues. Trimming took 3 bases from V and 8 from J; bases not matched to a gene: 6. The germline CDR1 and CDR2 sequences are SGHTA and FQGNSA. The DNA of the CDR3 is TGTGCCAGCAGCTTCCTGCGGGACAGGGGGGATGAGCAGTTCTTC. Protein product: CASSFLRDRGDEQFF.

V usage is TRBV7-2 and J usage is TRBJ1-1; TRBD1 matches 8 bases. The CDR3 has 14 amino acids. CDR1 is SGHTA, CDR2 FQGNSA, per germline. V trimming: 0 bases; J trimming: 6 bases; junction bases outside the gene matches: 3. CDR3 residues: CASSLATGASEAFF. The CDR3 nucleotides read TGTGCCAGCAGCTTAGCGACAGGGGCTTCTGAAGCTTTCTTT.

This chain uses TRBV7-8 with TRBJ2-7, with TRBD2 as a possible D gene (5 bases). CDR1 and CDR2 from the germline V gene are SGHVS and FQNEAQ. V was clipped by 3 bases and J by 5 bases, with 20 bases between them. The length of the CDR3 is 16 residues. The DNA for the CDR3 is TGTGCCAGCAGCTTCCGGAGGCACGGGTATGCCCACGAGCAGTACTTC. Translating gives CASSFRRHGYAHEQYF.

CDR3 residues: CASSQDRGVLDIAYNEQFF. CDR3 DNA sequence: TGCGCCAGCAGCCAAGATCGCGGGGTTTTGGACATAGCCTACAATGAGCAGTTCTTC. V usage is TRBV4-3 and J usage is TRBJ2-1, with D possibly being TRBD2 (6 bases). Trimming cost V 0 bases and J 2 bases, with 20 bases left between them. The CDR3 length is 19 residues. Germline CDR1 reads LGHNA; CDR2 reads YSLEER.

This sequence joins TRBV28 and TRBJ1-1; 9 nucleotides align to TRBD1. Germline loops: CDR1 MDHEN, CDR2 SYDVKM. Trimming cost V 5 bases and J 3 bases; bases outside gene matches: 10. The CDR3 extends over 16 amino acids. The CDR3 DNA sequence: TGTGCCAGCAGTGACACAGGGGGCGAGATATACACTGAAGCTTTCTTT. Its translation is CASSDTGGEIYTEAFF.

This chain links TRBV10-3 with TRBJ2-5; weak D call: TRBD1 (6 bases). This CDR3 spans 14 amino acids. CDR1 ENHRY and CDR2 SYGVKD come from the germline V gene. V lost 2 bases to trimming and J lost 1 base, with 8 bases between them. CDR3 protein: CAISEAGAQETQYF. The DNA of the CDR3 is TGTGCCATCAGTGAGGCAGGGGCCCAAGAGACCCAGTACTTC.

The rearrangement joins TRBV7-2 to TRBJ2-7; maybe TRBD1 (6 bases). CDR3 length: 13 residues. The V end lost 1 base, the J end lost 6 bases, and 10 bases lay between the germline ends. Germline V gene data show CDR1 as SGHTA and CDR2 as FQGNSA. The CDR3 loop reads CASSLVWTAEQYF. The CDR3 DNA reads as TGTGCCAGCAGCTTAGTTTGGACAGCCGAGCAGTACTTC.

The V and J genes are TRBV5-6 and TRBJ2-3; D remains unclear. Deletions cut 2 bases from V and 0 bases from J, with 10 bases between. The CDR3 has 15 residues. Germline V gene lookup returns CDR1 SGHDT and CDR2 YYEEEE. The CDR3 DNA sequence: TGTGCCAGCAGCTTAAGACTGACTAGCACAGATACGCAGTATTTT. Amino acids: CASSLRLTSTDTQYF.

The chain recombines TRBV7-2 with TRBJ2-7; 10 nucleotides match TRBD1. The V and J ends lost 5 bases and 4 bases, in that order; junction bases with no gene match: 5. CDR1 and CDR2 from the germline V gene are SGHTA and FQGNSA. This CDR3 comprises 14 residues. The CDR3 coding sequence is TGTGCCAGCAGCATGGACAGGGGGGGTTACGAGCAGTACTTC. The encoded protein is CASSMDRGGYEQYF.

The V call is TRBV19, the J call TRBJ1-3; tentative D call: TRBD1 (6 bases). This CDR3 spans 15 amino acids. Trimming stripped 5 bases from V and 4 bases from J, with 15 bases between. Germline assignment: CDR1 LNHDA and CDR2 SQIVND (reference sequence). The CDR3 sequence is CASSRTGGLGNTIYF. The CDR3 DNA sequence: TGTGCCAGTAGTCGGACGGGGGGCCTCGGAAACACCATATATTTT.

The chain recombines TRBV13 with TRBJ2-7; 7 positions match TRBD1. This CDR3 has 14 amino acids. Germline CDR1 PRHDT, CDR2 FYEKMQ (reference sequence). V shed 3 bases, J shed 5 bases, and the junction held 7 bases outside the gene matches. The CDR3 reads CASSLERGPHEQYF. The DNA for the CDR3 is TGTGCCAGCAGCTTGGAGAGGGGGCCCCACGAGCAGTACTTC.

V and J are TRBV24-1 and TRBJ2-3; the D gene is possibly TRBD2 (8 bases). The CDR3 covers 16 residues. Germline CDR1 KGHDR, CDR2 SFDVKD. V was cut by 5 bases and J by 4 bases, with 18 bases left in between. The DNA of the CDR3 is TGTGCCACCAGTGTCACGGGGGGGACAGAGGCAGATACGCAGTATTTT. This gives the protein CATSVTGGTEADTQYF.

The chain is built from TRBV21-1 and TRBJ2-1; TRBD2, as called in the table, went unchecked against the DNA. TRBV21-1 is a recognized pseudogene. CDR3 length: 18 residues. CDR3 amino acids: CASSKALLASGSFYEQFF. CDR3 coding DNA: TGTGCCAGCAGCAAAGCGCTTTTGGCTAGCGGGAGTTTCTATGAGCAGTTCTTC.

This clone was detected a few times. The CDR3 sequence: CASSLRQGAREQYF. The CDR3 bases are TGTGCCAGCAGCTTACGACAGGGGGCAAGGGAGCAGTACTTC. The V gene is TRBV5-4, the J gene TRBJ2-7; 10 bases are shared with TRBD1. The CDR3 is made up of 14 amino acids. The V gene end was trimmed by 2 bases and the J gene end by 7 bases; junction bases not matched to a gene: 6. Germline CDR1 and CDR2: SGHNT and YYREEE (reference sequence).

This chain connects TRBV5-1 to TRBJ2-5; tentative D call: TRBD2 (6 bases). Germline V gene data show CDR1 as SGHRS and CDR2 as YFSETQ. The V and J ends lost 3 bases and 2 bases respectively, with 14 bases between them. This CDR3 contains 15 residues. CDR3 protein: CASSSGGTAQETQYF. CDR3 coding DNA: TGCGCCAGCAGCTCTGGAGGGACGGCGCAAGAGACCCAGTACTTC.

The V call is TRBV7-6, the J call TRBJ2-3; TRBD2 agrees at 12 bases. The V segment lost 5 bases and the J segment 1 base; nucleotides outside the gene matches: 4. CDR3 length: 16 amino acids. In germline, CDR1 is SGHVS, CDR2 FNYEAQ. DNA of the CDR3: TGTGCCAGCAGCACCCGGACTAGCGGGGGCACAGATACGCAGTATTTT. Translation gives CASSTRTSGGTDTQYF. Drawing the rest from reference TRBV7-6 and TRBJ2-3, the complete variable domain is GAGVSQSPRYKVTKRGQDVALRCDPISGHVSLYWYRQALGQGPEFLTYFNYEAQQDKSGLPNDRFSAERPEGSISTLTIQRTEQRDSAMYRCASSTRTSGGTDTQYFGPGTRLTVL.

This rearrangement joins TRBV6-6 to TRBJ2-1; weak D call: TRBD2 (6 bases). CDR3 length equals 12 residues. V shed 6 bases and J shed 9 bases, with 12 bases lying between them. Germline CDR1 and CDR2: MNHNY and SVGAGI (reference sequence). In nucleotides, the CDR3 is TGTGCCAGCAGCTTAACTAGCACTGAGCAGTTCTTC. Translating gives CASSLTSTEQFF.

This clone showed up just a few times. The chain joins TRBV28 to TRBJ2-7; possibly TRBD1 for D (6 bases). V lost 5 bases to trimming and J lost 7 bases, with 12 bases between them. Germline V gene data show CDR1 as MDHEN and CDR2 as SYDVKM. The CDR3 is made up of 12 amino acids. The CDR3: CASSGQGQEQYF. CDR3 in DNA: TGTGCCAGCAGTGGGCAGGGGCAAGAGCAGTACTTC.

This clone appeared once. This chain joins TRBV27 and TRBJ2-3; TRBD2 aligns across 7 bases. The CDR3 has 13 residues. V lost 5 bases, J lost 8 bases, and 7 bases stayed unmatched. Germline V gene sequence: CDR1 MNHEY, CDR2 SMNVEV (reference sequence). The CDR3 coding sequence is TGTGCCAGCAGTCCCTTGGGGGGGGGTACGCAGTATTTT. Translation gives CASSPLGGGTQYF.

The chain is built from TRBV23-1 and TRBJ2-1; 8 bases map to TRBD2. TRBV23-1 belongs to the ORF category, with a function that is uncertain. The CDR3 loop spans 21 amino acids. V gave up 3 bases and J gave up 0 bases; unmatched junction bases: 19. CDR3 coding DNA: TGCGCCAGCAGTCATCCTAGTCTAGCGGGCCCCCGGAATAGCTCCTACAATGAGCAGTTCTTC. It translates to CASSHPSLAGPRNSSYNEQFF.

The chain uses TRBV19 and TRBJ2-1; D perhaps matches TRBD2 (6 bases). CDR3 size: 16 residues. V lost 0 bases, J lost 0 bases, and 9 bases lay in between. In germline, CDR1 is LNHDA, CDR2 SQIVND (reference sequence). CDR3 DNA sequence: TGTGCCAGTAGTATAGAGGCGACTAGCTCCTACAATGAGCAGTTCTTC. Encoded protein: CASSIEATSSYNEQFF.

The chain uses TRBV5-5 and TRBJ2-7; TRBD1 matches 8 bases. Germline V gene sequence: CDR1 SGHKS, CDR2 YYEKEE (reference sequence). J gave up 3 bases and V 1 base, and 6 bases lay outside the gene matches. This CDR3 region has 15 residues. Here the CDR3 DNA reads TGTGCCAGCAGCTTGTGGCAGGGGGCCGTCTACGAGCAGTACTTC. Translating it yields CASSLWQGAVYEQYF. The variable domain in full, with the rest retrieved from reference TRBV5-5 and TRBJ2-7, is DAGVTQSPTHLIKTRGQQVTLRCSPISGHKSVSWYQQVLGQGPQFIFQYYEKEERGRGNFPDRFSARQFPNYSSELNVNALLLGDSALYLCASSLWQGAVYEQYFGPGTRLTVT.

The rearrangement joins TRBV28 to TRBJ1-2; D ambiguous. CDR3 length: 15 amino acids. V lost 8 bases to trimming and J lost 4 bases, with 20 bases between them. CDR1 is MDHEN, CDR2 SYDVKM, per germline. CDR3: CASSLSTGLIYGYTF. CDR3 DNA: TGTGCCAGCTCCCTCTCCACGGGGTTGATCTATGGCTACACCTTC.

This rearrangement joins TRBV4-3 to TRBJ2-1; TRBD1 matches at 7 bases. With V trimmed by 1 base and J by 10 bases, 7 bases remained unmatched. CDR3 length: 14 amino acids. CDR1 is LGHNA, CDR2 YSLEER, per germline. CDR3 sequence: CASSQAQGVGEQFF. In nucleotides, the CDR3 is TGCGCCAGCAGCCAAGCCCAGGGGGTTGGGGAGCAGTTCTTC.